This TCR beta chain was recorded in a study of CD4 T cells in relation to SARS-CoV-2 and coronaviruses. Study-level information: TCR beta CDR3s were sequenced after 10-day antigen culture of PBMCs. Shared crossreactive spike epitopes were mapped to their HLA restriction.

For this clone: The antigen is undetermined.

Unexposed donor CD4+ T cells date from 2011-2018, before the COVID-19 pandemic. The cells were cultured for under 13 days before CD4+ T cells were isolated. Cells permitting, SARS-CoV-2 S/N and four cold-coronavirus spikes were tested on unexposed-donor CD4+ T cells. Assay: immunoSEQ multiplex PCR; the TCRdb copy retains only in-frame clones and omits some. The data hold approximately 26,000 clones, with around 75% observed a single time. Sequenced sample: CD4+ T cells from PBMCs, cultured in vitro. The sequence was obtained from a human donor in good health.

The CDR3 sequence: CASSAGTGITQETQYF. The CDR3 DNA sequence: TGTGCCAGCAGCGCCGGGACAGGGATTACCCAAGAGACCCAGTACTTC. J is TRBJ2-5 and V is TRBV7-9; the match to TRBD1 covers 9 bases. V shed 5 bases, J shed 1 base, and the junction held 8 bases outside the gene matches. CDR3 length: 16 residues. The germline CDR1 and CDR2 sequences are SEHNR and FQNEAQ (reference sequence).